The sequence of this T cell receptor beta chain was determined in a study of blood T cell repertoires in COVID-19. For the study at large: The United States, Italy and Spain supplied acute and convalescent COVID-19 samples. PBMCs, B-cell-depleted T cells, or T cells provided the cDNA or gDNA that made up the material.

Participants, 18 to 89 years old, spanned 24 US areas. As processed by the authors: Estimation of nucleated cell counts relied on the amplification of reference gene primers. The protocol was immunoSEQ multiplex PCR, while the TCRdb copy is restricted to in-frame clones and leaves out a portion. D and trimming come from the DNA, and the V and J calls and clone size come from that table. The profile shows approximately 260,000 clones, approximately 90% of them singletons. Germline CDR1 is LNHDA and CDR2 is SQIVND (reference sequence). V dropped 3 bases and J dropped 4 bases, with 7 bases sitting between them. The CDR3 is 13 amino acids.

This clonotype originated in a woman under 30 who had recovered from COVID-19. The source material was PBMCs or T cells enriched from blood (not recorded which). The V gene is TRBV19, the J gene TRBJ1-5, with a weak D call TRBD1 (5 bases). DNA of the CDR3: TGTGCCAGTAGTATCAGGGCGAATCAGCCCCAGCATTTT. Translated: CASSIRANQPQHF.